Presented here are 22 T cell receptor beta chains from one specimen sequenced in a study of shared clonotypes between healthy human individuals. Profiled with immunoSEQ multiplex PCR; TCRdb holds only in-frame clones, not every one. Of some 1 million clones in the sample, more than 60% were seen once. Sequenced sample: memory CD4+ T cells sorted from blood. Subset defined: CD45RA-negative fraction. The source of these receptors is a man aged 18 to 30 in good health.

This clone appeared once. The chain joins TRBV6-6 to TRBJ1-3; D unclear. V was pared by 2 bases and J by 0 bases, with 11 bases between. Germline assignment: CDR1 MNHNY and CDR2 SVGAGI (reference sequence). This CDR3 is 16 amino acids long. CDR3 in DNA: TGTGCCAGCAGTTACATTTGGACGGACTCTGGAAACACCATATATTTT. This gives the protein CASSYIWTDSGNTIYF.

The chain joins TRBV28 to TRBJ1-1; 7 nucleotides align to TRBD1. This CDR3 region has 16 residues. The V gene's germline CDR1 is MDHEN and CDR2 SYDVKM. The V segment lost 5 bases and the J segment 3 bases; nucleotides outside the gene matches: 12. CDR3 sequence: CASSTTATGRYTEAFF. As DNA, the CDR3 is TGTGCCAGCAGTACCACCGCGACAGGGCGATACACTGAAGCTTTCTTT. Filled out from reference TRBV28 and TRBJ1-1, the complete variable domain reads DVKVTQSSRYLVKRTGEKVFLECVQDMDHENMFWYRQDPGLGLRLIYFSYDVKMKEKGDIPEGYSVSREKKERFSLILESASTNQTSMYLCASSTTATGRYTEAFFGQGTRLTVV.

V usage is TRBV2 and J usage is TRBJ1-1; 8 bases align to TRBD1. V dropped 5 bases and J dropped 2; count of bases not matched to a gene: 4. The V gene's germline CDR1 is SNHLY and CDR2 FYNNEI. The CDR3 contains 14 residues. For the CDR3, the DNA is TGTGCCAGCAGTCGACAGGGGATCAACACTGAAGCTTTCTTT. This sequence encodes CASSRQGINTEAFF.

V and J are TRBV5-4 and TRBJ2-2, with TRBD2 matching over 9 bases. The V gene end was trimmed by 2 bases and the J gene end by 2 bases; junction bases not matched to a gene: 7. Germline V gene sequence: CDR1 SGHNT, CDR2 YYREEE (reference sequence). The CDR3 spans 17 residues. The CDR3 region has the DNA TGTGCCAGCAGCTTTCTAAGGACTAGCGAAAACACCGGGGAGCTGTTTTTT. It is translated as CASSFLRTSENTGELFF. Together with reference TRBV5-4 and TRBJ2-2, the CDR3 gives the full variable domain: ETGVTQSPTHLIKTRGQQVTLRCSSQSGHNTVSWYQQALGQGPQFIFQYYREEENGRGNFPPRFSGLQFPNYSSELNVNALELDDSALYLCASSFLRTSENTGELFFGEGSRLTVL.

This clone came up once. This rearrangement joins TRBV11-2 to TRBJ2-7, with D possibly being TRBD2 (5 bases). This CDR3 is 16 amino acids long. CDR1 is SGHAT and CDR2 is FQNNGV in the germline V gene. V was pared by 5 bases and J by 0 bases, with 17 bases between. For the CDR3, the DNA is TGTGCCAGCAGCCATAGACTAACTATAATCTCCTACGAGCAGTACTTC. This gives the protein CASSHRLTIISYEQYF.

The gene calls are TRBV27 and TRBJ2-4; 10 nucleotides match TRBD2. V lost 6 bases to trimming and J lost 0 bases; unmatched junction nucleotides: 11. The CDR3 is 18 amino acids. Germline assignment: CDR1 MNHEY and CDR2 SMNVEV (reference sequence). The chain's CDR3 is CASRLAGAPSGAKNIQYF. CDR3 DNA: TGTGCCAGCAGGCTAGCGGGGGCACCATCAGGAGCCAAAAACATTCAGTACTTC.

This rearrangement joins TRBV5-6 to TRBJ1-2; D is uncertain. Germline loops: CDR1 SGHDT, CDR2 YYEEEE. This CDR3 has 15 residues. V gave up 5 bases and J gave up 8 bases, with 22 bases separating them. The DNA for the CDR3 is TGTGCCAGCAGACGCGTCGGGTCGGGGAATAGGGGCTACACCTTC. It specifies CASRRVGSGNRGYTF.

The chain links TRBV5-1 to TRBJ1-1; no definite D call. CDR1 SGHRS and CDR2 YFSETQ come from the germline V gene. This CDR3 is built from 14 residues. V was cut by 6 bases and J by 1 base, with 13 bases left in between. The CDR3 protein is CASMERVGNTEAFF. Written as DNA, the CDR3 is TGCGCCAGCATGGAAAGGGTAGGGAACACTGAAGCTTTCTTT.

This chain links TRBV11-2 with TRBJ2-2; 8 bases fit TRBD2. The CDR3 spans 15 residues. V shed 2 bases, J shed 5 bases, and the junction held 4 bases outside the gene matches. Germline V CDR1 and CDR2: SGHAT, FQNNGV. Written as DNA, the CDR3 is TGTGCCAGCAGCTTACGACGGGAGGGGACCGGGGAGCTGTTTTTT. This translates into CASSLRREGTGELFF.

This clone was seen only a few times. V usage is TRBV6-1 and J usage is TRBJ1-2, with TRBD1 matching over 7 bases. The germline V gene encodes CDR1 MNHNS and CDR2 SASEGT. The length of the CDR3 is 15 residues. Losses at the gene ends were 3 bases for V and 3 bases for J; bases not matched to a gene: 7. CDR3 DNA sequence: TGTGCCAGCAGTGAGTTGGGGACAGCGGACTATGGCTACACCTTC. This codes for CASSELGTADYGYTF.

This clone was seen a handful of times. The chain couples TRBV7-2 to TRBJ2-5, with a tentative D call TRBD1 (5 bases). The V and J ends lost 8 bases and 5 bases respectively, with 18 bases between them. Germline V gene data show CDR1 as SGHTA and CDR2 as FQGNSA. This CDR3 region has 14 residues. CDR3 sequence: CASGSGHPRETQYF. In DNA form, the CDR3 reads TGTGCCAGCGGGTCCGGACATCCCCGCGAGACCCAGTACTTC. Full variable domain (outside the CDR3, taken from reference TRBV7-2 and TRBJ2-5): GAGVSQSPSNKVTEKGKDVELRCDPISGHTALYWYRQSLGQGLEFLIYFQGNSAPDKSGLPSDRFSAERTGGSVSTLTIQRTQQEDSAVYLCASGSGHPRETQYFGPGTRLLVL.

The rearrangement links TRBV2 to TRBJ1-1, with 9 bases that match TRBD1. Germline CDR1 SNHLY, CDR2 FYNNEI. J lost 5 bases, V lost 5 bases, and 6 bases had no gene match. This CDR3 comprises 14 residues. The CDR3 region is CASSRTGAPTEAFF. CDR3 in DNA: TGTGCCAGCAGTCGGACAGGGGCCCCGACTGAAGCTTTCTTT.

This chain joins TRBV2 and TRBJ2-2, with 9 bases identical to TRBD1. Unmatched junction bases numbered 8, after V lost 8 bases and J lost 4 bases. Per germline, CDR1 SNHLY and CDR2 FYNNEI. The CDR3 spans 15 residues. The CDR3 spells CASVKGQGSTGELFF. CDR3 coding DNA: TGTGCCAGCGTCAAGGGACAGGGAAGCACCGGGGAGCTGTTTTTT.

DNA for the CDR3: TGTGCCAGCAGTTTCCAACGACAGGCGGGGAACTACAATGAGCAGTTCTTC. Its translation is CASSFQRQAGNYNEQFF. V and J are TRBV27 and TRBJ2-1, with D possibly being TRBD1 or TRBD2 (6 bases each). Trimming removed 3 bases at V and 3 bases at J, with 18 bases between. This CDR3 comprises 17 residues. The germline gives CDR1 MNHEY, CDR2 SMNVEV (reference sequence).

The CDR3 DNA follows: TGTGCCAGCAGCTTTGACGGCGATTCCTACGAGCAGTACTTC. As protein: CASSFDGDSYEQYF. The V gene is TRBV7-9, the J gene TRBJ2-7; D unclear. Germline CDR1 reads SEHNR; CDR2 reads FQNEAQ (reference sequence). The V gene lost 3 bases and the J gene lost 1 base, with 10 bases spanning the gap. The CDR3 has 14 amino acids. Combining the CDR3 with reference TRBV7-9 and TRBJ2-7 gives the whole variable domain DTGVSQNPRHKITKRGQNVTFRCDPISEHNRLYWYRQTLGQGPEFLTYFQNEAQLEKSRLLSDRFSAERPKGSFSTLEIQRTEQGDSAMYLCASSFDGDSYEQYFGPGTRLTVT.

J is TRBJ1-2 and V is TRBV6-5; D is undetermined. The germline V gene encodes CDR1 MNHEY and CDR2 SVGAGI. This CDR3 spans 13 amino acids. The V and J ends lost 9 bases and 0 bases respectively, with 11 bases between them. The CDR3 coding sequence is TGTGCCAGGGGTCAGACAACTAACTATGGCTACACCTTC. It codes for CARGQTTNYGYTF.

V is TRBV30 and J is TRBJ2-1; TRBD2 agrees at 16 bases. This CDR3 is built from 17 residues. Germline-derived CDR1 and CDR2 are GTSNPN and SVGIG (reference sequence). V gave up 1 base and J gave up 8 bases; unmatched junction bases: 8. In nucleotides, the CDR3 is TGTGCCTGGAGTGAGGGACTAGCGGGAGGGCCTGGGGATGAGCAGTTCTTC. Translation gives CAWSEGLAGGPGDEQFF.

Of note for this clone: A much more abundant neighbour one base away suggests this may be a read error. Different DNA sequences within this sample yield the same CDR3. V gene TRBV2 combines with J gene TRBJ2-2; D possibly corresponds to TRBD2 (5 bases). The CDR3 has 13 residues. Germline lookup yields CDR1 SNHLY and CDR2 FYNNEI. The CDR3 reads CASSEHNTGELFF. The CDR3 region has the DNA TGTGCCAGCAGTGAACACAACACCGGGGAGCTATTTTTT.

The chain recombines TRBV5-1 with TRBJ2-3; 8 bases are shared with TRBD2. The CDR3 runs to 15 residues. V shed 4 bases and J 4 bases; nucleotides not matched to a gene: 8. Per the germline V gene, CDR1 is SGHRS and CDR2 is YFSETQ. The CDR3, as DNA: TGCGCCAGCAGCAATAGCGGGAAAGGCGCAGATACGCAGTATTTT. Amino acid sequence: CASSNSGKGADTQYF.

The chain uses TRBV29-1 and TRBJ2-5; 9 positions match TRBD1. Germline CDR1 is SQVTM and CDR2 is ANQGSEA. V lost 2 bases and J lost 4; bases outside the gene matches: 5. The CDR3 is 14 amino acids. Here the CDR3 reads CSVERQGGRETQYF. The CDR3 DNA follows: TGCAGCGTTGAAAGACAGGGGGGGAGAGAGACCCAGTACTTC.

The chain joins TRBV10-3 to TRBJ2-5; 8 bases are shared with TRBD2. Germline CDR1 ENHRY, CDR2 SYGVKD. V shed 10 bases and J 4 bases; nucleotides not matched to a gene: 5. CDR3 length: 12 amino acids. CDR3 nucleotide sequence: TGTGCCACTCGGCGGGGGGTAGAGACCCAGTACTTC. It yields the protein CATRRGVETQYF.

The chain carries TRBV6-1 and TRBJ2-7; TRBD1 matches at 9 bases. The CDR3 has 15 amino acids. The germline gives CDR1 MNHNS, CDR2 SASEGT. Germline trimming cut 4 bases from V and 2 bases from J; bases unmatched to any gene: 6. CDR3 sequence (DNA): TGTGCCAGCAGTGGGACGACAGGGGGAGCCTACGAGCAGTACTTC. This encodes CASSGTTGGAYEQYF.